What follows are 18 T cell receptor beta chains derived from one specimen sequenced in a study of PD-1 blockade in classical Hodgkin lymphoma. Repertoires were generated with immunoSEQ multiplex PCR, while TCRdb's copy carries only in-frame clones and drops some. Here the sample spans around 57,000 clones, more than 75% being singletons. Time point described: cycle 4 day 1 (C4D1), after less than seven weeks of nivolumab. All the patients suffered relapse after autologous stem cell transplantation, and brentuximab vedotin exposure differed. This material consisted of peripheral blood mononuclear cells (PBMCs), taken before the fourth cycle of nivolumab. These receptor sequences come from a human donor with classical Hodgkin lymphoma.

CDR3 amino acids: CASSSSDRLGYGYTF. The CDR3 nucleotides read TGTGCCAGCAGCTCTTCCGACAGGTTGGGCTATGGCTACACCTTC. This chain connects TRBV11-2 to TRBJ1-2; a weak D match, TRBD1 (6 bases). This CDR3 spans 15 amino acids. The V end lost 4 bases, the J end lost 4 bases, and 16 bases lay between the germline ends. Germline-derived CDR1 and CDR2 are SGHAT and FQNNGV.

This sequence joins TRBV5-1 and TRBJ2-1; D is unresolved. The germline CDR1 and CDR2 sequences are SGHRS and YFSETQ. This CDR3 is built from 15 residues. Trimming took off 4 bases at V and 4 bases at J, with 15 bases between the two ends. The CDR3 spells CASSIEIGAYNEQFF. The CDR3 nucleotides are TGCGCCAGCAGCATCGAAATAGGCGCTTACAATGAGCAGTTCTTC.

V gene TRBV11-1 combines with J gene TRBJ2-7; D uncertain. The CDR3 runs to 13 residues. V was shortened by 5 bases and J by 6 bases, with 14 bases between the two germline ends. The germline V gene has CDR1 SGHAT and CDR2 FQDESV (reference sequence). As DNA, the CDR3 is TGTGCCAGCAGCCCTGCACATACCGGCGAGCAGTACTTC. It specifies CASSPAHTGEQYF.

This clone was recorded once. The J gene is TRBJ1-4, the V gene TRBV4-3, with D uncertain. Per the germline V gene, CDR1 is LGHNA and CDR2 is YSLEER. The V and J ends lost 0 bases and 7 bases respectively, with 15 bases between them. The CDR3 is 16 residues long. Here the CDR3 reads CASSQDFTGIGEKLFF. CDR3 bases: TGCGCCAGCAGCCAAGATTTCACGGGGATAGGTGAAAAACTGTTTTTT.

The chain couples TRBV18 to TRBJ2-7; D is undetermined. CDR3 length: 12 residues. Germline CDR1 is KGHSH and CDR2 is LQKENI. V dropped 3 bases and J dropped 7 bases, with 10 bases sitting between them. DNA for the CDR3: TGTGCCAGCTCACCGCCCCTTGGGGAGCAGTACTTC. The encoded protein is CASSPPLGEQYF.

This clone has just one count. The CDR3 loop reads CASSLQATGGSPLHF. CDR3 in DNA: TGTGCCAGCAGCTTACAGGCTACGGGGGGATCACCCCTCCACTTT. This chain links TRBV7-2 with TRBJ1-6, with TRBD1 as a possible D gene (5 bases). The CDR3 runs 15 residues. V lost 2 bases to trimming and J lost 10 bases, with 15 bases between them. CDR1 is SGHTA and CDR2 is FQGNSA in the germline V gene.

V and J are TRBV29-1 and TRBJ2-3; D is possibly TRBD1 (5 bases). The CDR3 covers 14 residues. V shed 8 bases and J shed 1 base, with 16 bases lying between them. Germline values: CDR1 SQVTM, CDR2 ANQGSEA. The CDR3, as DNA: TGCAGCACTTCGGGCCCCAGGGGCACAGATACGCAGTATTTT. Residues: CSTSGPRGTDTQYF.

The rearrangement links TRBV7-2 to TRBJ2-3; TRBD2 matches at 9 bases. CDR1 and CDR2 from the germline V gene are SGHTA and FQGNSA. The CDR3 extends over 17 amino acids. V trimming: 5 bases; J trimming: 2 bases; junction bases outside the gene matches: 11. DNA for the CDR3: TGTGCCAGCAGCGCTGAAAAGCGGGGGGCCCTCACAGATACGCAGTATTTT. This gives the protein CASSAEKRGALTDTQYF.

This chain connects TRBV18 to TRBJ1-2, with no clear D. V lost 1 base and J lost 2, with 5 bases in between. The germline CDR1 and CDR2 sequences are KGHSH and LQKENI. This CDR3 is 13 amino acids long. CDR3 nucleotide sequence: TGTGCCAGCTCACCACTCGGGAACTATGGCTACACCTTC. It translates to CASSPLGNYGYTF.

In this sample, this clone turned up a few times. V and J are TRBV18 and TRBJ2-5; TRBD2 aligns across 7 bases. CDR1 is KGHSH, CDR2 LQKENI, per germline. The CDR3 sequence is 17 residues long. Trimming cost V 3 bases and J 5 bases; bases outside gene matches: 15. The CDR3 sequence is CASSPSSGGRSGETQYF. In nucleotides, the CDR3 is TGTGCCAGCTCACCCAGTAGCGGCGGGAGATCCGGGGAGACCCAGTACTTC.

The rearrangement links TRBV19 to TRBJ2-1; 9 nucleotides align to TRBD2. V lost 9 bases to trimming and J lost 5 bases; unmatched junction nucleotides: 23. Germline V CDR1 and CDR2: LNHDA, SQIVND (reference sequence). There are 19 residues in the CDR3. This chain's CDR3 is CASGGLAREKYPYNNEQFF. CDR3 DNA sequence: TGTGCCAGCGGCGGACTAGCGCGCGAAAAATACCCATATAACAATGAGCAGTTCTTC.

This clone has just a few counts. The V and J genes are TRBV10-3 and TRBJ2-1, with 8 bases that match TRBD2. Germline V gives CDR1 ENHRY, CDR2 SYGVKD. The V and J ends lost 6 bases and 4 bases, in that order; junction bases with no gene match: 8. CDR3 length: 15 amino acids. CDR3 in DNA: TGTGCCATCAGAGATACTAGCGGAGCTTACAATGAGCAGTTCTTC. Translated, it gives CAIRDTSGAYNEQFF.

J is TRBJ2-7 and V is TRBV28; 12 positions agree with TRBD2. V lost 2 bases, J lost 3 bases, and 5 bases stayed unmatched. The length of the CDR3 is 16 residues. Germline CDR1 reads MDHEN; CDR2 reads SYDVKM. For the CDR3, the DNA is TGTGCCAGCAGTTTACCGACTAGCGGGGGTTTCTACGAGCAGTACTTC. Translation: CASSLPTSGGFYEQYF.

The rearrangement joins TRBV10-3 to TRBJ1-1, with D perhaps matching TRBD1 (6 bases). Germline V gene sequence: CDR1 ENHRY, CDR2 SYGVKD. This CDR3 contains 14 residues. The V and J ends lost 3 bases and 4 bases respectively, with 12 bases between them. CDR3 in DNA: TGTGCCATCAGTGATAACCTAGGGGGCACTGAAGCTTTCTTT. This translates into CAISDNLGGTEAFF.

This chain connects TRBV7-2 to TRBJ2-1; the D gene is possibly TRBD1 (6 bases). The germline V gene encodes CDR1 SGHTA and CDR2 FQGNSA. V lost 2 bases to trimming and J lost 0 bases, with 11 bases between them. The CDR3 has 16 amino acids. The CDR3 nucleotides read TGTGCCAGCAGCTTAAGGGGGTGGAGCTCCTACAATGAGCAGTTCTTC. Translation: CASSLRGWSSYNEQFF. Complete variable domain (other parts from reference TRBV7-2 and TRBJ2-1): GAGVSQSPSNKVTEKGKDVELRCDPISGHTALYWYRQSLGQGLEFLIYFQGNSAPDKSGLPSDRFSAERTGGSVSTLTIQRTQQEDSAVYLCASSLRGWSSYNEQFFGPGTRLTVL.

The CDR3 here is CAIRPAMNTEAFF. CDR3 bases: TGTGCCATCAGGCCAGCCATGAACACTGAAGCTTTCTTT. The chain couples TRBV10-3 to TRBJ1-1; D is unclear. Trimming pared 6 bases from V and 0 bases from J, leaving 8 bases between. The germline CDR1 and CDR2 sequences are ENHRY and SYGVKD. The CDR3 is 13 residues long.

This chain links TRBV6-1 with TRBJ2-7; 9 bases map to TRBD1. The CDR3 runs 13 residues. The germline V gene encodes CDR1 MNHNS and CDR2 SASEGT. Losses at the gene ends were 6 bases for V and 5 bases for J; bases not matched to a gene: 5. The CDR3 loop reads CASSRDRVDEQYF. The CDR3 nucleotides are TGTGCCAGCAGCCGGGACAGGGTAGACGAGCAGTACTTC.

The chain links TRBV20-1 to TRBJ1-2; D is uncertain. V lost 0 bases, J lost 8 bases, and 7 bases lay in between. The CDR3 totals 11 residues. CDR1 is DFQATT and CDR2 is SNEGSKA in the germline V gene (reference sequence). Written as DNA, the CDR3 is TGCAGTGCTAGAGACCGCCGGGGCTACACCTTC. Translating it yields CSARDRRGYTF.